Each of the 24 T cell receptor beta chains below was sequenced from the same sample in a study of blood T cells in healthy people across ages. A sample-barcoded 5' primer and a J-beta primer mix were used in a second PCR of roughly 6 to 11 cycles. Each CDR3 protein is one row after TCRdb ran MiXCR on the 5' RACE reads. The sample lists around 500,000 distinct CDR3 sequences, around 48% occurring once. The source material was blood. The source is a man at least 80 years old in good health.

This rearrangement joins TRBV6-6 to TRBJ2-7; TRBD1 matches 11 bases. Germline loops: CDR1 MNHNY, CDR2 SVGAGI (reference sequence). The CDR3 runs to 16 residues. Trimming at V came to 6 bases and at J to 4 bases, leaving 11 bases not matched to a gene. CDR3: CASRYPGGTGGYEQYF. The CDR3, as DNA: TGTGCCAGCAGGTACCCAGGGGGGACAGGGGGTTACGAGCAGTACTTC.

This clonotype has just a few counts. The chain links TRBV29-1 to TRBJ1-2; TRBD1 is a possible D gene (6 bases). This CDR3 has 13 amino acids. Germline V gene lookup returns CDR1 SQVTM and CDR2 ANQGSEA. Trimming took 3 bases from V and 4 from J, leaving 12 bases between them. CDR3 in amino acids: CSVDWEGGYGYTF. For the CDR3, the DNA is TGCAGCGTTGACTGGGAGGGGGGCTATGGCTACACCTTC. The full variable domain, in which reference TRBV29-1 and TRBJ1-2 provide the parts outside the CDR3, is SAVISQKPSRDICQRGTSLTIQCQVDSQVTMMFWYRQQPGQSLTLIATANQGSEATYESGFVIDKFPISRPNLTFSTLTVSNMSPEDSSIYLCSVDWEGGYGYTFGSGTRLTVV.

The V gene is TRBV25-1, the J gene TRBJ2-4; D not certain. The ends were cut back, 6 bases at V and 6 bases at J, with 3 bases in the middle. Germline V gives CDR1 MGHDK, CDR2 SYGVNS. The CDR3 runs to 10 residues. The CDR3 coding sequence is TGTGCCAGCAGCGGAAACATTCAGTACTTC. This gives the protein CASSGNIQYF.

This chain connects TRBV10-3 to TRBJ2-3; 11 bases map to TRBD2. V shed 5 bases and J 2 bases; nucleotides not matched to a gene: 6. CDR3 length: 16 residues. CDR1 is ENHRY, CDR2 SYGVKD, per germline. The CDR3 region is CAISKLAGVVTDTQYF. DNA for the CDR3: TGTGCCATCAGTAAACTAGCGGGAGTGGTCACAGATACGCAGTATTTT.

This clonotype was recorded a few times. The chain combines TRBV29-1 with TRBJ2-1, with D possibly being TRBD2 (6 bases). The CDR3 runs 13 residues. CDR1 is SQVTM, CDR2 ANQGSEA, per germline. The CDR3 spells CSWAGSSYNEQFF. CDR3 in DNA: TGCAGTTGGGCGGGGAGCTCCTACAATGAGCAGTTCTTC.

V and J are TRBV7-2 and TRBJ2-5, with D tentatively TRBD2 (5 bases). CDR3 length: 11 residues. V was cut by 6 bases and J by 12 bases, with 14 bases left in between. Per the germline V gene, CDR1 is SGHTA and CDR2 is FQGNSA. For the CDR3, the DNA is TGTGCCAGCAGGTTGGCGGCGACTAAGTACTTC. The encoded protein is CASRLAATKYF.

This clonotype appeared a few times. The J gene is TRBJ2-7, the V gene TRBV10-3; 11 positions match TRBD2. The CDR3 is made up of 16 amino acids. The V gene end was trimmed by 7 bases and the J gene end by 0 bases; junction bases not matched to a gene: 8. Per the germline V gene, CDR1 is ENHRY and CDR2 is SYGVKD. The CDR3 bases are TGTGCCATCAAACCGGGACTAGCGGCGAGCTCCTACGAGCAGTACTTC. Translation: CAIKPGLAASSYEQYF.

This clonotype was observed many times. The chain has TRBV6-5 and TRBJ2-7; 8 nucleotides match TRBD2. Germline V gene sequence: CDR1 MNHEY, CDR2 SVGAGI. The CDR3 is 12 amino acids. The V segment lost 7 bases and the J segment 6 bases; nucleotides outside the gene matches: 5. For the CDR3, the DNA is TGTGCCAGCACCCGGGGGGGTGCCGAGCAGTACTTC. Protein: CASTRGGAEQYF.

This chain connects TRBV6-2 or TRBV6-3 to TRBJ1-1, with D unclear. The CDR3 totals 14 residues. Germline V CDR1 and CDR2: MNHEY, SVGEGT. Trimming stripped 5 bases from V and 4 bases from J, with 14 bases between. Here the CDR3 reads CASSTGNHRTEAFF. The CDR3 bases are TGTGCCAGCAGTACCGGGAACCATCGCACTGAAGCTTTCTTT.

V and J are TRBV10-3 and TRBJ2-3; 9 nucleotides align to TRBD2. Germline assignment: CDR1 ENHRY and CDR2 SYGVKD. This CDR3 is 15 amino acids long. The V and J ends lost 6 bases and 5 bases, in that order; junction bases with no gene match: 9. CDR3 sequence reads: CAIRTPGLALDTQYF. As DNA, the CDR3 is TGTGCCATCAGGACCCCGGGACTAGCCCTAGATACGCAGTATTTT.

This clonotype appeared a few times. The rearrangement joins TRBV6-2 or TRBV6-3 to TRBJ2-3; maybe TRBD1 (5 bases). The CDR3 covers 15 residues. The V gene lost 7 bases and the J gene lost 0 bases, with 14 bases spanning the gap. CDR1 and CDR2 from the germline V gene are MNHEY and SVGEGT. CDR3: CASKGRGGSTDTQYF. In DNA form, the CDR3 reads TGTGCCAGCAAAGGAAGGGGTGGAAGCACAGATACGCAGTATTTT.

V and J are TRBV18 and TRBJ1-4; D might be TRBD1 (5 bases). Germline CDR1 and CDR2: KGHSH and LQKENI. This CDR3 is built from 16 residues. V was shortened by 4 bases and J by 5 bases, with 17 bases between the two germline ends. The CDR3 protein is CASSLSPTGRNEKLFF. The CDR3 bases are TGTGCCAGCTCACTCTCTCCTACGGGACGGAATGAAAAACTGTTTTTT.

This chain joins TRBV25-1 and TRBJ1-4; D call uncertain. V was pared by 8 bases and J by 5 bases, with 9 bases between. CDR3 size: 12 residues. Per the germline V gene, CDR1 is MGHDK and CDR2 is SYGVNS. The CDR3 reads CASVNVNEKLFF. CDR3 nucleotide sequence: TGTGCCAGCGTGAACGTGAATGAAAAACTGTTTTTT.

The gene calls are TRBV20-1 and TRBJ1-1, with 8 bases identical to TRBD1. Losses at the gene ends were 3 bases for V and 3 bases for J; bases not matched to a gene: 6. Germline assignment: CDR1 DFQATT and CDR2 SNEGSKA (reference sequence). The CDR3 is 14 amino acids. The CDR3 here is CSARSGGRDTEAFF. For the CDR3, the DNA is TGCAGTGCTAGGTCAGGGGGCAGGGACACTGAAGCTTTCTTT.

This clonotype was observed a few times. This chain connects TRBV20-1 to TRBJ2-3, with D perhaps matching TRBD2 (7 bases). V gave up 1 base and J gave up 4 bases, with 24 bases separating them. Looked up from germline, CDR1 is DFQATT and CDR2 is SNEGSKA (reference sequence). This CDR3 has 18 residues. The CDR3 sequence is CSARVPVGAGAPPDTQYF. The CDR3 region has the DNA TGCAGTGCTAGAGTTCCCGTGGGGGCGGGAGCCCCGCCAGATACGCAGTATTTT.

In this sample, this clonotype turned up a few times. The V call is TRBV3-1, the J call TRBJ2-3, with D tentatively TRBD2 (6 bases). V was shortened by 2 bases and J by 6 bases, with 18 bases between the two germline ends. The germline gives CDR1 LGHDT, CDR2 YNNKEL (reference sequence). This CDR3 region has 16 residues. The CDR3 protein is CASSQNSGTLVDTQYF. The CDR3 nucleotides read TGTGCCAGCAGCCAAAATAGCGGCACCCTGGTTGATACGCAGTATTTT.

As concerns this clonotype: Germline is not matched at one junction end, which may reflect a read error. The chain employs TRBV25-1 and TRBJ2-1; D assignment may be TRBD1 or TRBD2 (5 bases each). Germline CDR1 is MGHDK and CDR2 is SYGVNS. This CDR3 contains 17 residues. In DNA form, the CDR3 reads TGTGGCAGCAGCCATGGTGGAGTTGGGACCACCTACAATGAGCAGTTCTTC. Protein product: CGSSHGGVGTTYNEQFF.

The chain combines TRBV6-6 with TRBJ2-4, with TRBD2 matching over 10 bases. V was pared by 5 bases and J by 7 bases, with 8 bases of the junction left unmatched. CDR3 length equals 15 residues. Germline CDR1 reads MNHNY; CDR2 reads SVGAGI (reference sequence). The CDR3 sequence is CASSPSGGAPNIQYF. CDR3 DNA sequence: TGTGCCAGCAGTCCCAGCGGGGGGGCCCCGAACATTCAGTACTTC.

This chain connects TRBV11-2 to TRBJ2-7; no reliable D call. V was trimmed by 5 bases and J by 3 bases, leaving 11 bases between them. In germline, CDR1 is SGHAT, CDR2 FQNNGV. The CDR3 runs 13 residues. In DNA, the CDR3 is TGTGCCAGCAGCAGCTTAGAGGACTACGAGCAGTACTTC. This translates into CASSSLEDYEQYF.

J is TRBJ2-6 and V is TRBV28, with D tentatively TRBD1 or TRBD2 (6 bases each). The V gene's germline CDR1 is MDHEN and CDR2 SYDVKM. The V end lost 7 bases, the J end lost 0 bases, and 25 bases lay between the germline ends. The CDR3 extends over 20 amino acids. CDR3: CASTHLGGSGQSSGANVLTF. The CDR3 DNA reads TGTGCCAGCACCCACCTGGGGGGCAGTGGACAGAGCTCTGGGGCCAACGTCCTGACTTTC.

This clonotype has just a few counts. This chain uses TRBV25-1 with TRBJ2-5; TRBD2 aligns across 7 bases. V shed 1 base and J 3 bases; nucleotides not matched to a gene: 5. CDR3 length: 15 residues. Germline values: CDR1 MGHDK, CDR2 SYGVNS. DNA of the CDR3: TGTGCCAGCAGTGAATTTGACGGGGGGAAAGAGACCCAGTACTTC. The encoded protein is CASSEFDGGKETQYF.

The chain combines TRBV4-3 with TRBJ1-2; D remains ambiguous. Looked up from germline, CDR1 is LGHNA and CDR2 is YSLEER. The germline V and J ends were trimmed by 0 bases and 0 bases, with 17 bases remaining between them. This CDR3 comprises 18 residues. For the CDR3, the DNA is TGCGCCAGCAGCCAAGATGTCAGATCTGGCGGACCTAACTATGGCTACACCTTC. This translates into CASSQDVRSGGPNYGYTF.

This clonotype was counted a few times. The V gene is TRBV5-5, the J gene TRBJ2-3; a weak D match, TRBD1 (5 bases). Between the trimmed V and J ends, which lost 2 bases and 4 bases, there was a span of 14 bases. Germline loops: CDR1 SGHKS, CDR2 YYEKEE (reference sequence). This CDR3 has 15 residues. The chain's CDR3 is CASSLWGPEADTQYF. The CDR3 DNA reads TGTGCCAGCAGCTTATGGGGCCCCGAGGCAGATACGCAGTATTTT.

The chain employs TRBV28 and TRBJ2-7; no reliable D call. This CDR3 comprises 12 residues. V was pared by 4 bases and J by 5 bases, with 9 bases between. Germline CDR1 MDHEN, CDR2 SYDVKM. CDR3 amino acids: CASSSRWDEQYF. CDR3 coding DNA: TGTGCCAGCAGTTCCAGATGGGACGAGCAGTACTTC.